The T cell receptor beta chain described here comes from a study of identical twins. Only healthy Caucasians were enrolled as donors. The study, taken as a whole, reports: Out-of-frame alpha sequences common to twins were enriched for low generation probability. Fewer insertions marked abundant cord blood beta clonotypes; young adult naive trended weakly, memory not at all.

Unique molecular identifiers were present on the cDNA, which also gained a universal primer site by template switching. TCRdb processed the 5' RACE reads anew with MiXCR; each CDR3 protein has one entry. The sample contains around 650,000 distinct CDR3 sequences, about 7% of which appear only once. A remark on this clonotype: Its specificity is unknown.

The V gene end was trimmed by 5 bases and the J gene end by 4 bases; junction bases not matched to a gene: 8. The CDR3 has 14 residues. Germline assignment: CDR1 MDHEN and CDR2 SYDVKM. This sample was also put to use in a study of yellow fever vaccine responses in identical twins.

The sample taken for sequencing was PBMCs. The clonotype originates from a young woman in good health. The V call is TRBV28, the J call TRBJ2-7, with TRBD1 identical over 7 bases. In nucleotides, the CDR3 is TGTGCCAGCAGTACTCAAGCCAGGGGGTACGAGCAGTACTTC. It yields the protein CASSTQARGYEQYF. The entire variable domain, with the rest obtained from reference TRBV28 and TRBJ2-7, is as follows: DVKVTQSSRYLVKRTGEKVFLECVQDMDHENMFWYRQDPGLGLRLIYFSYDVKMKEKGDIPEGYSVSREKKERFSLILESASTNQTSMYLCASSTQARGYEQYFGPGTRLTVT.